The rows below give T cell receptor beta chains drawn from one sample of a study of blood T cell repertoires in COVID-19. Some clones are missing from TCRdb's copy, which holds only in-frame ones; the method was immunoSEQ multiplex PCR. Of a few hundred thousand clones in the sample, around 89% were seen once. Sequenced input: peripheral blood. Receptors were obtained from a woman in her fifties or sixties with COVID-19, enrolled during active disease. The CDR3 runs from the conserved cysteine through the conserved F or W. Fields, in order: V gene, J gene, clone size, D gene, CDR3 protein, CDR3 DNA. A D gene is named only where the DNA matches it firmly. Size values are once, few and many counts, or a class for expanded clones, and some rows have none.

v_gene: TRBV5-1; j_gene: TRBJ2-5; abundance: -; d_gene: TRBD2; CDR3aa: CASSLSGLAGGETQYF; CDR3nt: TGCGCCAGCAGCTTGTCAGGACTAGCGGGAGGCGAGACCCAGTACTTC
v_gene: TRBV27; j_gene: TRBJ2-7; abundance: -; d_gene: TRBD2; CDR3aa: CASSFSAGVFEQYF; CDR3nt: TGTGCCAGCAGTTTCTCGGCGGGGGTCTTTGAGCAGTACTTC
v_gene: TRBV4-3; j_gene: TRBJ2-7; abundance: -; d_gene: TRBD2; CDR3aa: CASSQDWGGTYEQYF; CDR3nt: TGCGCCAGCAGCCAAGATTGGGGGGGAACCTACGAGCAGTACTTC
v_gene: TRBV2; j_gene: TRBJ2-3; abundance: -; d_gene: TRBD2; CDR3aa: CARGTSGGFGTDTQYF; CDR3nt: TGTGCCAGGGGGACTAGCGGGGGCTTCGGCACAGATACGCAGTATTTT
v_gene: TRBV7-8; j_gene: TRBJ2-3; abundance: few; d_gene: TRBD2; CDR3aa: CASSLESSGGASTDTQYF; CDR3nt: TGTGCCAGCAGCTTAGAGTCTAGCGGGGGGGCTAGCACAGATACGCAGTATTTT
v_gene: TRBV7-9; j_gene: TRBJ2-3; abundance: -; d_gene: -; CDR3aa: CASSTDERDTQYF; CDR3nt: TGTGCCAGCAGCACGGACGAGCGGGATACGCAGTATTTT
v_gene: TRBV19; j_gene: TRBJ2-2; abundance: -; d_gene: -; CDR3aa: CASSYRFTGELFF; CDR3nt: TGTGCCAGTAGCTACAGGTTCACCGGGGAGCTGTTTTTT
v_gene: TRBV6-5; j_gene: TRBJ2-7; abundance: -; d_gene: -; CDR3aa: CASSSGGASYEQYF; CDR3nt: TGTGCCAGCAGTTCTGGGGGGGCGAGTTACGAGCAGTACTTC
v_gene: TRBV27; j_gene: TRBJ1-2; abundance: -; d_gene: TRBD1; CDR3aa: CASSERRRTGGGYTF; CDR3nt: TGTGCCAGCAGTGAGCGCCGGAGGACAGGCGGAGGCTACACCTTC
v_gene: TRBV5-1; j_gene: TRBJ2-3; abundance: -; d_gene: -; CDR3aa: CASSQEATDTQYF; CDR3nt: TGCGCCAGCAGCCAGGAGGCCACAGATACGCAGTATTTT
v_gene: TRBV7-2; j_gene: TRBJ1-2; abundance: -; d_gene: TRBD1; CDR3aa: CASSATTGVNYGYTF; CDR3nt: TGTGCCAGCAGCGCTACTACAGGGGTTAACTATGGCTACACCTTC
v_gene: TRBV2; j_gene: TRBJ1-2; abundance: -; d_gene: -; CDR3aa: CASSDKARVGYTF; CDR3nt: TGTGCCAGCAGTGACAAGGCCAGGGTTGGCTACACCTTC
v_gene: TRBV4-3; j_gene: TRBJ2-5; abundance: -; d_gene: -; CDR3aa: CASSQGSGSGLEGQETQYF; CDR3nt: TGCGCCAGCAGCCAAGGTAGTGGTTCGGGGCTGGAGGGCCAAGAGACCCAGTACTTC
v_gene: TRBV27; j_gene: TRBJ1-2; abundance: -; d_gene: TRBD1; CDR3aa: CASSLGQGKGYTF; CDR3nt: TGTGCCAGCAGTCTCGGACAGGGGAAAGGCTACACCTTC
v_gene: TRBV29-1; j_gene: TRBJ1-3; abundance: -; d_gene: -; CDR3aa: CSVGSSGNTIYF; CDR3nt: TGCAGCGTTGGGAGCTCTGGAAACACCATATATTTT
v_gene: TRBV30; j_gene: TRBJ1-1; abundance: -; d_gene: -; CDR3aa: CAWSHWNTEAFF; CDR3nt: TGTGCCTGGAGTCACTGGAACACTGAAGCTTTCTTT
v_gene: TRBV6-6; j_gene: TRBJ2-7; abundance: -; d_gene: TRBD1; CDR3aa: CASRPGRTGGTYEQYF; CDR3nt: TGTGCCAGCAGACCGGGACGGACAGGGGGGACCTACGAGCAGTACTTC
v_gene: TRBV6-6; j_gene: TRBJ1-4; abundance: once; d_gene: -; CDR3aa: CASSRSFVQGGDEKLFF; CDR3nt: TGTGCCAGCAGTCGATCGTTTGTACAGGGCGGAGATGAAAAACTGTTTTTT
v_gene: TRBV6-2/TRBV6-3; j_gene: TRBJ2-5; abundance: -; d_gene: TRBD2; CDR3aa: CASNPSGTLFAETQYF; CDR3nt: TGTGCCAGCAACCCTAGCGGAACCCTTTTTGCAGAGACCCAGTACTTC
v_gene: TRBV5-4; j_gene: TRBJ2-5; abundance: -; d_gene: -; CDR3aa: CASSLEAWETQYF; CDR3nt: TGTGCCAGCAGCTTGGAAGCTTGGGAGACCCAGTACTTC
v_gene: TRBV18; j_gene: TRBJ2-7; abundance: -; d_gene: -; CDR3aa: CASSPSSGGAEQYF; CDR3nt: TGTGCCAGCTCACCATCGTCTGGGGGCGCCGAGCAGTACTTC
v_gene: TRBV12-5; j_gene: TRBJ1-2; abundance: -; d_gene: TRBD1; CDR3aa: CASGLVRQGTNYGYTF; CDR3nt: TGTGCTAGTGGTTTGGTACGACAGGGGACTAACTATGGCTACACCTTC
v_gene: TRBV6-2/TRBV6-3; j_gene: TRBJ2-3; abundance: -; d_gene: -; CDR3aa: CASSPYRQPSDTQYF; CDR3nt: TGTGCCAGCAGCCCGTATAGACAGCCTTCAGATACGCAGTATTTT
v_gene: TRBV5-5; j_gene: TRBJ1-2; abundance: -; d_gene: -; CDR3aa: CASSFDWANDYGYTF; CDR3nt: TGTGCCAGCAGCTTCGATTGGGCGAACGACTATGGCTACACCTTC
v_gene: TRBV5-4; j_gene: TRBJ1-2; abundance: -; d_gene: -; CDR3aa: CASSLEPGDNYGYTF; CDR3nt: TGTGCCAGCAGCTTGGAACCAGGGGATAACTATGGCTACACCTTC
v_gene: TRBV7-2; j_gene: TRBJ2-7; abundance: -; d_gene: TRBD1; CDR3aa: CASSPWFDRGPYEQYF; CDR3nt: TGTGCCAGCAGCCCCTGGTTCGACAGGGGACCCTACGAGCAGTACTTC
v_gene: TRBV5-8; j_gene: TRBJ1-6; abundance: -; d_gene: TRBD1; CDR3aa: CASSFPGGPYNSPLHF; CDR3nt: TGTGCCAGCAGCTTTCCAGGGGGCCCCTATAATTCACCCCTCCACTTT
v_gene: TRBV4-1; j_gene: TRBJ2-7; abundance: -; d_gene: -; CDR3aa: CASSQDPRGFAYEQYF; CDR3nt: TGCGCCAGCAGCCAAGATCCAAGGGGCTTCGCCTACGAGCAGTACTTC
v_gene: TRBV4-1; j_gene: TRBJ2-3; abundance: -; d_gene: -; CDR3aa: CASSQVFGGDTDTQYF; CDR3nt: TGCGCCAGCAGCCAAGTGTTCGGGGGAGACACAGATACGCAGTATTTT
v_gene: TRBV6-6; j_gene: TRBJ1-5; abundance: -; d_gene: -; CDR3aa: CASTPPGYSNQPQHF; CDR3nt: TGTGCCAGCACCCCGCCGGGGTATAGCAATCAGCCCCAGCATTTT
v_gene: TRBV5-1; j_gene: TRBJ2-1; abundance: -; d_gene: -; CDR3aa: CASSPKSGSSYNEQFF; CDR3nt: TGCGCCAGCAGCCCGAAAAGCGGAAGCTCCTACAATGAGCAGTTCTTC
v_gene: TRBV3-1/TRBV3-2; j_gene: TRBJ1-4; abundance: -; d_gene: -; CDR3aa: CASSQDRDGEKLFF; CDR3nt: TGTGCCAGCAGCCAAGACAGGGATGGAGAAAAACTGTTTTTT
v_gene: TRBV18; j_gene: TRBJ2-2; abundance: -; d_gene: -; CDR3aa: CASSSGPANTGELFF; CDR3nt: TGTGCCAGCTCATCAGGGCCAGCGAACACCGGGGAGCTGTTTTTT
v_gene: TRBV5-4; j_gene: TRBJ2-7; abundance: few; d_gene: TRBD1; CDR3aa: CASSLTGGRGEQYF; CDR3nt: TGTGCCAGCAGCTTGACAGGGGGCAGGGGCGAGCAGTACTTC
v_gene: TRBV7-8; j_gene: TRBJ1-5; abundance: once; d_gene: -; CDR3aa: CASSLGQRNQPQHF; CDR3nt: TGTGCCAGCAGCCTCGGACAACGAAATCAGCCCCAGCATTTT
v_gene: TRBV12-3/TRBV12-4; j_gene: TRBJ1-2; abundance: -; d_gene: -; CDR3aa: CASSPGYAGYTF; CDR3nt: TGTGCCAGCAGCCCAGGGTATGCTGGCTACACCTTC
v_gene: TRBV2; j_gene: TRBJ2-2; abundance: -; d_gene: TRBD2; CDR3aa: CAVRTGGLAGANAGELFF; CDR3nt: TGTGCCGTACGGACTGGGGGACTAGCGGGGGCCAACGCCGGGGAGCTGTTTTTT
v_gene: TRBV4-2; j_gene: TRBJ1-2; abundance: -; d_gene: TRBD1; CDR3aa: CASSQVKDRAGGYTF; CDR3nt: TGTGCCAGCAGCCAAGTAAAGGACAGGGCTGGAGGCTACACCTTC
v_gene: TRBV10-3; j_gene: TRBJ2-7; abundance: once; d_gene: TRBD1; CDR3aa: CATGTGSYEQYF; CDR3nt: TGTGCCACGGGGACAGGTTCCTACGAGCAGTACTTC
v_gene: TRBV4-3; j_gene: TRBJ1-5; abundance: -; d_gene: -; CDR3aa: CASSHTGQHQPQHF; CDR3nt: TGCGCCAGCAGCCACACCGGACAGCATCAGCCCCAGCATTTT
v_gene: TRBV9; j_gene: TRBJ2-3; abundance: once; d_gene: TRBD2; CDR3aa: CASSVVSSGGADTQYF; CDR3nt: TGTGCCAGCAGCGTAGTTAGTAGCGGGGGTGCAGATACGCAGTATTTT
v_gene: TRBV27; j_gene: TRBJ1-2; abundance: -; d_gene: TRBD1; CDR3aa: CASSPRRGRGLNYGYTF; CDR3nt: TGTGCCAGCAGTCCCCGCCGGGGCAGGGGGCTTAACTATGGCTACACCTTC
v_gene: TRBV6-2/TRBV6-3; j_gene: TRBJ2-3; abundance: few; d_gene: TRBD2; CDR3aa: CASSTLTSGGRPTDTQYF; CDR3nt: TGTGCCAGCAGTACCCTCACTAGCGGGGGACGACCCACAGATACGCAGTATTTT
v_gene: TRBV4-2; j_gene: TRBJ1-3; abundance: -; d_gene: -; CDR3aa: CASSPGGVGSGNTIYF; CDR3nt: TGTGCCAGCAGCCCCGGGGGGGTAGGGTCCGGAAACACCATATATTTT
v_gene: TRBV2; j_gene: TRBJ1-6; abundance: -; d_gene: -; CDR3aa: CASCLTDSNSPLHF; CDR3nt: TGTGCCAGCTGCCTGACGGACTCTAATTCACCCCTCCACTTT
v_gene: TRBV5-6; j_gene: TRBJ2-1; abundance: -; d_gene: TRBD2; CDR3aa: CASSRPVAGGHHNEQFF; CDR3nt: TGTGCCAGCAGCCGACCCGTAGCGGGGGGGCACCACAATGAGCAGTTCTTC
v_gene: TRBV5-5; j_gene: TRBJ1-1; abundance: -; d_gene: TRBD1; CDR3aa: CASRKTGTGMSTEAFF; CDR3nt: TGTGCCAGCAGGAAAACAGGGACAGGGATGAGCACTGAAGCTTTCTTT
v_gene: TRBV5-1; j_gene: TRBJ1-1; abundance: once; d_gene: -; CDR3aa: CASSLLTGGADTEAFF; CDR3nt: TGCGCCAGCAGCTTGTTAACTGGGGGCGCGGACACTGAAGCTTTCTTT
v_gene: TRBV7-8; j_gene: TRBJ1-1; abundance: -; d_gene: TRBD1; CDR3aa: CASSSPQGARDTEAFF; CDR3nt: TGTGCCAGCAGCTCGCCCCAGGGGGCGCGGGACACTGAAGCTTTCTTT
v_gene: TRBV11-2; j_gene: TRBJ2-7; abundance: -; d_gene: -; CDR3aa: CASSLSTIGEQYF; CDR3nt: TGTGCCAGCAGCTTAAGTACTATAGGCGAGCAGTACTTC
v_gene: TRBV6-6; j_gene: TRBJ1-5; abundance: -; d_gene: -; CDR3aa: CASSYSAGSAAQHF; CDR3nt: TGTGCCAGCAGTTACTCGGCGGGATCCGCGGCCCAGCATTTT
v_gene: TRBV6-6; j_gene: TRBJ1-4; abundance: -; d_gene: TRBD1; CDR3aa: CASSTGQGRTNEKLFF; CDR3nt: TGTGCCAGCAGTACTGGACAGGGGAGGACTAATGAAAAACTGTTTTTT
v_gene: TRBV3-1/TRBV3-2; j_gene: TRBJ1-2; abundance: -; d_gene: -; CDR3aa: CASSQDEDSAGNYGYTF; CDR3nt: TGTGCCAGCAGCCAAGATGAGGATAGTGCCGGTAACTATGGCTACACCTTC
v_gene: TRBV4-3; j_gene: TRBJ1-6; abundance: once; d_gene: TRBD1; CDR3aa: CASSRTGPNSPLHF; CDR3nt: TGCGCCAGCAGCCGGACAGGCCCAAATTCACCCCTCCACTTT